What follows are 25 T cell receptor beta chains derived from one specimen sequenced in a study of persistence of HIV-infected CD4 T cells. The libraries were made with immunoSEQ version 4 in survey mode. Clones were sequenced by immunoSEQ multiplex PCR, and TCRdb holds only the in-frame ones, with some missing. The table includes some 41,000 clones, 80% detected once. Stimulation used approximately 9.5 ug/mL lysate from CMV-infected fibroblasts. CD40L/CD69 double-negative CD45RO-high memory CD4+ T cells were collected. The antigens for these receptors are not known. The sequencing here drew on CD4+ T cells sorted from PBMCs after approximately 19-hour stimulation, taken from a patient who received antiretroviral therapy. The receptors derive from an adult man with HIV who was CMV-seropositive.

The V gene is TRBV9, the J gene TRBJ2-3; D gene ambiguous. The CDR3 length is 15 residues. Germline lookup yields CDR1 SGDLS and CDR2 YYNGEE. Trimming stripped 4 bases from V and 0 bases from J, with 12 bases between. The CDR3 DNA follows: TGTGCCAGCAGCCCCCTTTCCACCAGCACAGATACGCAGTATTTT. It yields the protein CASSPLSTSTDTQYF. Full variable domain (missing parts from reference TRBV9 and TRBJ2-3): DSGVTQTPKHLITATGQRVTLRCSPRSGDLSVYWYQQSLDQGLQFLIQYYNGEERAKGNILERFSAQQFPDLHSELNLSSLELGDSALYFCASSPLSTSTDTQYFGPGTRLTVL.

The chain couples TRBV18 to TRBJ1-1; D not certain. The CDR3 is 14 amino acids. With 3 bases removed from V and 8 bases from J, the gap between germline ends came to 16 bases. Germline lookup yields CDR1 KGHSH and CDR2 LQKENI. This chain's CDR3 is CASSPSHAGAEAFF. CDR3 DNA sequence: TGTGCCAGCTCACCTAGTCACGCAGGAGCCGAAGCTTTCTTT.

The chain uses TRBV9 and TRBJ1-6; a weak D match, TRBD1 (6 bases). Trimming left V 3 bases short and J 8 bases short, with 12 bases between. Looked up from germline, CDR1 is SGDLS and CDR2 is YYNGEE. The CDR3 covers 14 residues. The CDR3 protein is CASSGGQRDSPLHF. The CDR3 region has the DNA TGTGCCAGCAGCGGAGGACAGCGCGATTCACCCCTCCACTTT. Full variable domain (outside the CDR3, taken from reference TRBV9 and TRBJ1-6): DSGVTQTPKHLITATGQRVTLRCSPRSGDLSVYWYQQSLDQGLQFLIQYYNGEERAKGNILERFSAQQFPDLHSELNLSSLELGDSALYFCASSGGQRDSPLHFGNGTRLTVT.

The rearrangement links TRBV18 to TRBJ1-4, with TRBD1 as a possible D gene (5 bases). Between the trimmed V and J ends, which lost 2 bases and 0 bases, there was a span of 7 bases. The CDR3 is 15 residues long. The germline V gene encodes CDR1 KGHSH and CDR2 LQKENI. The CDR3 reads CASSPGASTNEKLFF. The DNA for the CDR3 is TGTGCCAGCTCACCAGGGGCCTCAACTAATGAAAAACTGTTTTTT.

This clone was seen once. The rearrangement links TRBV10-3 to TRBJ2-7, with 8 positions matching TRBD1. This CDR3 is 13 amino acids long. Germline CDR1 reads ENHRY; CDR2 reads SYGVKD. J was trimmed by 5 bases and V by 8 bases; bases with no gene match: 8. CDR3 region: CAIGVRGQDEQYF. Written as DNA, the CDR3 is TGTGCCATCGGTGTTCGGGGACAGGACGAGCAGTACTTC.

The J gene is TRBJ2-7, the V gene TRBV15, with D unclear. CDR1 LNHNV and CDR2 YYDKDF come from the germline V gene (reference sequence). Trimming pared 1 base from V and 0 bases from J, leaving 7 bases between. This CDR3 has 14 residues. The CDR3 DNA reads as TGTGCCACCAGCAGAGGGGGAAGCTCCTACGAGCAGTACTTC. Protein product: CATSRGGSSYEQYF.

This chain uses TRBV10-3 with TRBJ2-1; no definite D call. Germline values: CDR1 ENHRY, CDR2 SYGVKD. Trimming removed 8 bases from V and 10 bases from J, with 9 bases in between. The CDR3 consists of 10 residues. CDR3 amino acids: CAIGSREQFF. The CDR3 DNA reads as TGTGCCATCGGTTCAAGAGAGCAGTTCTTC.

In this sample, this clone turned up once. The chain recombines TRBV6-1 with TRBJ1-6; TRBD1 agrees at 9 bases. Germline CDR1 is MNHNS and CDR2 is SASEGT. The CDR3 is 16 amino acids. The J segment lost 9 bases and the V segment lost 0 bases, leaving 6 bases of the junction unmatched. The CDR3 bases are TGTGCCAGCAGTGAAGCGTCAGGACAGGGGAGTTCACCCCTCCACTTT. This encodes CASSEASGQGSSPLHF.

The rearrangement links TRBV10-3 to TRBJ2-3, with a possible D match to TRBD1 (5 bases). There are 14 residues in the CDR3. CDR1 is ENHRY and CDR2 is SYGVKD in the germline V gene. The V end lost 8 bases, the J end lost 0 bases, and 12 bases lay between the germline ends. CDR3 region: CAIQGPVSTDTQYF. Written as DNA, the CDR3 is TGTGCCATCCAGGGCCCAGTCAGCACAGATACGCAGTATTTT.

The chain is built from TRBV5-1 and TRBJ2-1; D is tentatively TRBD1 or TRBD2 (5 bases each). V dropped 5 bases and J dropped 3 bases, with 12 bases sitting between them. The CDR3 extends over 14 amino acids. Germline lookup yields CDR1 SGHRS and CDR2 YFSETQ. As DNA, the CDR3 is TGCGCCAGCAGGTCCGGGACGGACTACAATGAGCAGTTCTTC. This translates into CASRSGTDYNEQFF.

The chain's CDR3 is CASSQGTRISGNTIYF. The DNA of the CDR3 is TGTGCCAGCAGCCAGGGGACAAGGATCTCTGGAAACACCATATATTTT. J is TRBJ1-3 and V is TRBV3-1 (or the pseudogene TRBV3-2); perhaps TRBD1 as D (6 bases). CDR3 length: 16 amino acids. The germline V gene encodes CDR1 LGHDT and CDR2 YNNKEL (reference sequence). Trimming removed 3 bases from V and 0 bases from J, with 12 bases in between.

The CDR3, as DNA: TGTGCCAGCAGCCAACTACTAGCGGGGGGGGTTGAGCAGTTCTTC. It codes for CASSQLLAGGVEQFF. This chain joins TRBV4-2 and TRBJ2-1; 13 positions match TRBD2. With V trimmed by 2 bases and J by 9 bases, 4 bases remained unmatched. This CDR3 has 15 residues. The germline V gene encodes CDR1 LGHNA and CDR2 YNFKEQ.

This rearrangement joins TRBV28 to TRBJ2-1, with 12 bases identical to TRBD1. The J segment lost 4 bases and the V segment lost 2 bases, leaving 6 bases of the junction unmatched. This CDR3 contains 17 residues. Germline CDR1 and CDR2: MDHEN and SYDVKM. In DNA, the CDR3 is TGTGCCAGCAGTTTAGGGGGGACAGGGGGCGCGTACAATGAGCAGTTCTTC. Its protein product is CASSLGGTGGAYNEQFF. The full variable domain, rest sourced from reference TRBV28 and TRBJ2-1, is DVKVTQSSRYLVKRTGEKVFLECVQDMDHENMFWYRQDPGLGLRLIYFSYDVKMKEKGDIPEGYSVSREKKERFSLILESASTNQTSMYLCASSLGGTGGAYNEQFFGPGTRLTVL.

The V gene is TRBV27, the J gene TRBJ1-6; 9 bases align to TRBD1. J lost 6 bases, V lost 4 bases, and 1 base had no gene match. From germline, CDR1 is MNHEY and CDR2 SMNVEV (reference sequence). The CDR3 has 14 residues. For the CDR3, the DNA is TGTGCCAGCAGTTGGACAGGGGTTAATTCACCCCTCCACTTT. The encoded protein is CASSWTGVNSPLHF.

The gene calls are TRBV2 and TRBJ1-2; D possibly corresponds to TRBD1 (5 bases). V lost 1 base, J lost 2 bases, and 5 bases lay in between. Germline CDR1 is SNHLY and CDR2 is FYNNEI. The CDR3 runs to 13 residues. The CDR3 DNA reads TGTGCCAGCAGTGAAGGACAGAACTATGGCTACACCTTC. This encodes CASSEGQNYGYTF.

The rearrangement uses TRBV6-5 and TRBJ2-1; TRBD2 matches at 9 bases. Trimming cost V 4 bases and J 4 bases; bases outside gene matches: 8. The CDR3 spans 16 residues. Germline V lookup: CDR1 MNHEY, CDR2 SVGAGI. The CDR3 DNA reads TGTGCCAGCAGTTGGGTAGCGGGGGCCCTATACAATGAGCAGTTCTTC. Amino acid sequence: CASSWVAGALYNEQFF.

This sequence joins TRBV3-1 (or the pseudogene TRBV3-2) and TRBJ1-4; 10 bases fit TRBD1. CDR3 size: 17 residues. Germline trimming cut 0 bases from V and 13 bases from J; bases unmatched to any gene: 14. CDR1 is LGHDT and CDR2 is YNNKEL in the germline V gene (reference sequence). The chain's CDR3 is CASSQDPGQGTVKGLFF. CDR3 DNA: TGTGCCAGCAGCCAAGACCCGGGACAGGGGACGGTGAAAGGACTGTTTTTT.

The rearrangement links TRBV14 to TRBJ2-1, with a possible D match to TRBD2 (6 bases). V lost 4 bases and J 9 bases, leaving 13 bases between the germline ends. This CDR3 contains 13 residues. Germline V CDR1 and CDR2: SGHDN, FVKESK. The CDR3 protein is CASSPLAGIEQFF. CDR3 nucleotide sequence: TGTGCCAGCAGCCCCCTCGCGGGGATTGAGCAGTTCTTC.

This clone was counted a single time. V gene TRBV5-1 combines with J gene TRBJ1-6; 8 nucleotides align to TRBD1. From germline, CDR1 is SGHRS and CDR2 YFSETQ. This CDR3 is 15 amino acids long. V trimming: 4 bases; J trimming: 12 bases; junction bases outside the gene matches: 12. For the CDR3, the DNA is TGCGCCAGCAGCGTAGGACAGGGCGATTCGGTACCCCTCCACTTT. It yields the protein CASSVGQGDSVPLHF.

The table lists this clone with a count of one. Written as DNA, the CDR3 is TGTGCCAGCAGCTTGGTTCAGGGGACGGGCACCGGGGAGCTGTTTTTT. This encodes CASSLVQGTGTGELFF. J is TRBJ2-2 and V is TRBV5-4, with D possibly being TRBD1 (6 bases). The ends were cut back, 0 bases at V and 4 bases at J, with 13 bases in the middle. CDR3 length: 16 amino acids. Germline assignment: CDR1 SGHNT and CDR2 YYREEE (reference sequence).

This clone turned up a few times. The CDR3 region has the DNA TGTGCCAGTAGTAAGGGACTCCGCTACGAGCAGTACTTC. Translating it yields CASSKGLRYEQYF. The rearrangement links TRBV19 to TRBJ2-7, with D perhaps TRBD2 (6 bases). Trimming removed 4 bases at V and 3 bases at J, with 10 bases between. Germline-derived CDR1 and CDR2 are LNHDA and SQIVND (reference sequence). This CDR3 region has 13 residues.

This chain connects TRBV5-1 to TRBJ1-6; TRBD1 agrees at 8 bases. The ends lost 4 bases at V and 6 bases at J; junction bases unmatched: 9. This CDR3 comprises 16 residues. Per germline, CDR1 SGHRS and CDR2 YFSETQ. In DNA, the CDR3 is TGCGCCAGCAGCCCTGGGACAGGACTACCTAATTCACCCCTCCACTTT. Protein product: CASSPGTGLPNSPLHF.

This chain links TRBV6-5 with TRBJ1-1; D unresolved. Between the trimmed V and J ends, which lost 6 bases and 2 bases, there was a span of 10 bases. The CDR3 is 13 amino acids. The germline V gene has CDR1 MNHEY and CDR2 SVGAGI. The CDR3, as DNA: TGTGCCAGCAGCGGGCGAGTCAACACTGAAGCTTTCTTT. Translating it yields CASSGRVNTEAFF.

The chain recombines TRBV5-1 with TRBJ1-2; a weak D match, TRBD1 (6 bases). Germline V CDR1 and CDR2: SGHRS, YFSETQ. Trimming took off 0 bases at V and 5 bases at J, with 17 bases between the two ends. The CDR3 contains 16 residues. The CDR3 DNA reads as TGCGCCAGCAGCTTGGAGGACGGGGGGCGGGCATATGGCTACACCTTC. This encodes CASSLEDGGRAYGYTF.

This rearrangement joins TRBV29-1 to TRBJ2-7; TRBD1 agrees at 9 bases. The CDR3 covers 13 residues. J gave up 4 bases and V 4 bases, and 5 bases lay outside the gene matches. Germline V CDR1 and CDR2: SQVTM, ANQGSEA. DNA for the CDR3: TGCAGCGTTGTTTTAGGACAGGGGTACGAGCAGTACTTC. Its translation is CSVVLGQGYEQYF.